This T cell receptor beta chain was recorded in a study of Tregs in tolerant kidney transplant recipients. Study-wide findings and caveats: The most relevant donor-specific Treg TCRbeta repertoire apparently came from expansion with activated donor B cells.

This clone was seen just once. Antigen unknown. Sequenced by immunoSEQ multiplex PCR; TCRdb stores in-frame clones only, minus some. Of more than 90,000 clones listed, around 91% were seen once; the top ten hold over 0.5%. V was shortened by 3 bases and J by 3 bases, with 18 bases between the two germline ends. Germline V lookup: CDR1 GTSNPN, CDR2 SVGIG (reference sequence). The CDR3 contains 15 residues. Unstimulated Tregs (CD4+CD25+CD127-) and CD4+CD25- non-Tregs were sorted from PBMCs. The origin of this receptor is a human donor in good health. The chain uses TRBV30 and TRBJ2-7, with D possibly TRBD1 on 7 matching bases. What was sequenced was CD4+ T cells from blood. The CDR3 DNA reads TGTGCCTGGAGAGTTCGGCAGGGGGGTAACTACGAGCAGTACTTC. Protein product: CAWRVRQGGNYEQYF. The variable domain in full, with the rest retrieved from reference TRBV30 and TRBJ2-7, is SQTIHQWPATLVQPVGSPLSLECTVEGTSNPNLYWYRQAAGRGLQLLFYSVGIGQISSEVPQNLSASRPQDRQFILSSKKLLLSDSGFYLCAWRVRQGGNYEQYFGPGTRLTVT.